One and the same sample provided the 11 T cell receptor beta chains below, sequenced in a study of T cells after yellow fever vaccination. TCRdb fed the 5' RACE reads into MiXCR, producing one record per CDR3 protein. The sample shows about 240,000 distinct CDR3 sequences, 6.9% of them seen only once. Sample: CD4+ T cells sorted from PBMCs, taken 15 days after the yellow fever booster vaccination. Every receptor here comes from a man under 40 who received the YFV17D yellow fever vaccine.

This rearrangement joins TRBV5-1 to TRBJ1-1; 11 nucleotides agree with TRBD1. The CDR3 is 16 residues long. Trimming at V came to 4 bases and at J to 1 base, leaving 6 bases not matched to a gene. Germline CDR1 and CDR2: SGHRS and YFSETQ. CDR3: CASSPGQGAWNTEAFF. DNA of the CDR3: TGCGCCAGCAGCCCTGGACAGGGGGCTTGGAACACTGAAGCTTTCTTT.

In its sample, this clonotype was seen a few times. This chain uses TRBV7-2 with TRBJ1-5, with a weak D call TRBD1 (6 bases). The CDR3 extends over 15 amino acids. Germline V gives CDR1 SGHTA, CDR2 FQGNSA. V dropped 1 base and J dropped 2 bases, with 9 bases sitting between them. CDR3 DNA sequence: TGTGCCAGCAGCTTAGACTCAGGGGGCAATCAGCCCCAGCATTTT. Its protein is CASSLDSGGNQPQHF.

This clonotype has only a few counts. This chain connects TRBV12-3 or TRBV12-4 to TRBJ2-2; TRBD1 agrees at 7 bases. This CDR3 region has 22 residues. With 3 bases clipped from V and 2 bases from J, the junction kept 24 bases outside the gene matches. The CDR3: CASSFIRAIIPGDSLNTGELFF. For the CDR3, the DNA is TGTGCCAGCAGTTTTATAAGGGCGATCATACCCGGGGACAGCTTAAACACCGGGGAGCTGTTTTTT.

The chain joins TRBV9 to TRBJ2-5, with 14 bases that match TRBD2. Trimming cost V 3 bases and J 5 bases; bases outside gene matches: 9. CDR3 length: 17 residues. Germline assignment: CDR1 SGDLS and CDR2 YYNGEE. In DNA form, the CDR3 reads TGTGCCAGCAGCGACCGACTAGCGGGAGGGCGTGAGGAGACCCAGTACTTC. The encoded protein is CASSDRLAGGREETQYF.

The sample holds many counts of this clonotype. The gene calls are TRBV20-1 and TRBJ2-5; no clear D. The germline V gene has CDR1 DFQATT and CDR2 SNEGSKA (reference sequence). V shed 0 bases and J shed 4 bases, with 12 bases lying between them. The CDR3 runs 14 residues. The CDR3 here is CSARDLHRGETQYF. In DNA form, the CDR3 reads TGCAGTGCTAGAGATTTACACCGTGGAGAGACCCAGTACTTC.

V gene TRBV20-1 combines with J gene TRBJ1-1, with 8 positions matching TRBD1. The germline V gene encodes CDR1 DFQATT and CDR2 SNEGSKA (reference sequence). The length of the CDR3 is 16 residues. V shed 0 bases and J 3 bases; nucleotides not matched to a gene: 9. CDR3 amino acids: CSARDLLTGVDTEAFF. For the CDR3, the DNA is TGCAGTGCTAGAGATCTGTTGACAGGGGTAGACACTGAAGCTTTCTTT.

This clonotype was found a few times. This rearrangement joins TRBV27 to TRBJ1-5; 7 bases line up with TRBD1. Germline V gives CDR1 MNHEY, CDR2 SMNVEV (reference sequence). Trimming took 5 bases from V and 2 from J; bases not matched to a gene: 9. The CDR3 covers 16 residues. The CDR3 sequence: CASSRLQGEGNQPQHF. CDR3 DNA: TGTGCCAGCAGTCGACTTCAGGGGGAAGGCAATCAGCCCCAGCATTTT.

V gene TRBV7-2 combines with J gene TRBJ1-4, with a weak D call TRBD1 (6 bases). This CDR3 region has 14 residues. Germline values: CDR1 SGHTA, CDR2 FQGNSA. V gave up 3 bases and J gave up 6 bases, with 11 bases separating them. This CDR3 reads CASSLRAGDEKLFF. CDR3 bases: TGTGCCAGCAGCTTGAGGGCAGGGGATGAAAAACTGTTTTTT.

The chain couples TRBV7-9 to TRBJ2-4; perhaps D is TRBD1 or TRBD2 (5 bases each). Germline V CDR1 and CDR2: SEHNR, FQNEAQ (reference sequence). The CDR3 contains 15 residues. Trimming pared 2 bases from V and 0 bases from J, leaving 8 bases between. The CDR3 protein is CASSLRDQAKNIQYF. CDR3 nucleotide sequence: TGTGCCAGCAGCTTAAGGGACCAAGCCAAAAACATTCAGTACTTC.

There are many counts of this clonotype. This chain uses TRBV3-1 with TRBJ1-2; 7 bases match TRBD1. Germline CDR1 and CDR2: LGHDT and YNNKEL (reference sequence). V shed 1 base, J shed 4 bases, and the junction held 6 bases outside the gene matches. The CDR3 spans 15 residues. The CDR3 sequence: CASSQGRGNAYGYTF. The DNA for the CDR3 is TGTGCCAGCAGCCAAGGCAGGGGGAATGCCTATGGCTACACCTTC.

The rearrangement joins TRBV4-2 to TRBJ2-7; D unresolved. The CDR3 extends over 13 amino acids. In germline, CDR1 is LGHNA, CDR2 YNFKEQ. Trimming took 2 bases from V and 2 from J, leaving 7 bases between them. CDR3 amino acids: CASSQSRTYEQYF. CDR3 DNA: TGTGCCAGCAGCCAAAGCCGTACCTACGAGCAGTACTTC.